The present entry profiles one T cell receptor beta chain with its context. This entry comes from a study of T cell responses to AZD1222 COVID-19 vaccine. Measured with immunoSEQ multiplex PCR; TCRdb has only the in-frame clones, and not every one. The sample has about 120,000 clones, around 92% seen once; the top ten hold around 15%. V was clipped by 0 bases and J by 1 base; unmatched bases: 5. Per germline, CDR1 SGHDT and CDR2 YYEEEE. The CDR3 spans 16 residues. Here the sequenced sample was peripheral blood, taken on day 0 of AZD1222 vaccination. The rearrangement joins TRBV5-6 to TRBJ2-3; 7 nucleotides match TRBD1. The source of this sequence is an adult in good health. CDR3 coding DNA: TGTGCCAGCAGCTTGGTGGGACAGCTAGGCACAGATACGCAGTATTTT. Its protein is CASSLVGQLGTDTQYF.